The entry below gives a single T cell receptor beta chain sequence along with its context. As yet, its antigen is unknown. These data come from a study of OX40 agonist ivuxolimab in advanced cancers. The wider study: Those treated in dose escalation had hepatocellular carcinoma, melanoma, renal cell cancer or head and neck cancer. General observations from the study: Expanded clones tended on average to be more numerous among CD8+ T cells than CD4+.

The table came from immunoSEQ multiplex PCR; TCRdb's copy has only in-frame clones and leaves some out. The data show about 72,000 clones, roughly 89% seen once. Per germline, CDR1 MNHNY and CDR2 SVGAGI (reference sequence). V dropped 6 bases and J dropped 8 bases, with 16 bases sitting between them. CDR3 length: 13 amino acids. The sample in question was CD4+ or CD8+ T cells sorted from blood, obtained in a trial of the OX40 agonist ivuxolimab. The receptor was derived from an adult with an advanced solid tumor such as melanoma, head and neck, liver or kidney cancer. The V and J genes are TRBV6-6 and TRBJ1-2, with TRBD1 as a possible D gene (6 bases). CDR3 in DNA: TGTGCCAGCAGCCTAACAGGGTTTTCGGGCTACACCTTC. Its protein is CASSLTGFSGYTF.